A single sample gave rise to the 5 T cell receptor beta chains below, sequenced in a study of T-cell reconstitution after alpha-beta-depleted transplantation in children. Researchers prepared the TCRbeta library using unique molecular identifiers, the study reports. TCRdb itself ran the PCR reads through MiXCR, one entry per CDR3 protein. The sample yields about 540,000 distinct CDR3 sequences, around 16% seen once. Sequenced here: PBMCs from the stem cell graft donor, sampled from the stem cell graft. The receptors derive from a human donor who donated a stem cell graft to a child with acute lymphoblastic leukemia.

In its sample, this clonotype was seen a few times. This chain uses TRBV29-1 with TRBJ2-3; 8 nucleotides align to TRBD2. Germline trimming cut 5 bases from V and 1 base from J; bases unmatched to any gene: 8. Per germline, CDR1 SQVTM and CDR2 ANQGSEA. This CDR3 has 15 amino acids. The CDR3 sequence is CSVSSPGGGTDTQYF. In nucleotides, the CDR3 is TGCAGCGTTTCATCCCCGGGAGGGGGCACAGATACGCAGTATTTT.

The chain has TRBV7-8 and TRBJ2-5; TRBD2 agrees at 13 bases. Germline CDR1 is SGHVS and CDR2 is FQNEAQ. The CDR3 is 20 residues long. Unmatched junction bases numbered 18, after V lost 7 bases and J lost 1 base. The CDR3 bases are TGTGCCAGCATCACCAAACTAGCGGGAGGGTGGAAGGTTGGCCAAGAGACCCAGTACTTC. Residues: CASITKLAGGWKVGQETQYF.

The CDR3 DNA reads TGTGCCTGGAGTGTGGCTAGCTCTCTTTACAATGAGCAGTTCTTC. It yields the protein CAWSVASSLYNEQFF. The chain recombines TRBV30 with TRBJ2-1; D is perhaps TRBD2 (5 bases). CDR1 GTSNPN and CDR2 SVGIG come from the germline V gene (reference sequence). With 0 bases removed from V and 4 bases from J, the gap between germline ends came to 13 bases. CDR3 length: 15 amino acids. The full variable domain, its missing parts supplied by reference TRBV30 and TRBJ2-1, is SQTIHQWPATLVQPVGSPLSLECTVEGTSNPNLYWYRQAAGRGLQLLFYSVGIGQISSEVPQNLSASRPQDRQFILSSKKLLLSDSGFYLCAWSVASSLYNEQFFGPGTRLTVL.

This rearrangement joins TRBV5-1 to TRBJ2-3, with TRBD2 as a possible D gene (6 bases). In germline, CDR1 is SGHRS, CDR2 YFSETQ. The V end lost 1 base, the J end lost 4 bases, and 13 bases lay between the germline ends. This CDR3 region has 15 residues. The CDR3 sequence: CASSLYGGKSDTQYF. The CDR3, as DNA: TGCGCCAGCAGCTTGTATGGCGGGAAGTCAGATACGCAGTATTTT.

In its sample, this clonotype was seen a few times. The chain uses TRBV13 and TRBJ1-2; 8 bases line up with TRBD1. The CDR3 is made up of 15 amino acids. With V trimmed by 4 bases and J by 7 bases, 11 bases remained unmatched. CDR1 PRHDT and CDR2 FYEKMQ come from the germline V gene (reference sequence). CDR3 amino acids: CASSSEDRVWTGYTF. The CDR3 bases are TGTGCCAGCAGCTCAGAGGACAGGGTATGGACTGGCTACACCTTC.